By share, the clone carrying this T cell receptor (beta chain) counts as medium-sized. This record comes from a study of metastatic and nonmetastatic thyroid tumors. All patients were untreated before thyroid surgery. TCRdb re-clonotyped the PCR reads via MiXCR. The sample has more than 15,000 clones, approximately 32% seen once. Germline V CDR1 and CDR2: MNHEY, SVGAGI. The CDR3 consists of 19 residues. Unmatched junction bases numbered 16, after V lost 2 bases and J lost 3 bases. The clonotype was recovered from a male donor with papillary thyroid cancer or a benign thyroid nodule (not recorded which). Some clones in this sample may be carry-over from other donors' samples. The chain carries TRBV6-5 and TRBJ2-7, with TRBD2 matching over 10 bases. Sequencing was performed on tumor tissue. CDR3 sequence reads: CASSYRFTSGIPSLYEQYF. The DNA of the CDR3 is TGTGCCAGCAGTTACCGATTCACTAGCGGGATTCCCAGCCTCTACGAGCAGTACTTC.